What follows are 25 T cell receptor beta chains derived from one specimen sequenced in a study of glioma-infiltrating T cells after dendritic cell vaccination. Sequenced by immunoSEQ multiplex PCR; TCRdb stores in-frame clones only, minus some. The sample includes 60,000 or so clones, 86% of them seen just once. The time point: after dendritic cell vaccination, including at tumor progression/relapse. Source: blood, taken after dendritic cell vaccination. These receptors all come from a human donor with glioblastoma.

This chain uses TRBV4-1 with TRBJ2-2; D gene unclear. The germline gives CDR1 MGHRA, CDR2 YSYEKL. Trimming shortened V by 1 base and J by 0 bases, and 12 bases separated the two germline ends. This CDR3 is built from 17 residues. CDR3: CASSQGRGSPNTGELFF. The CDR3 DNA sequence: TGCGCCAGCAGCCAAGGGCGAGGATCGCCGAACACCGGGGAGCTGTTTTTT.

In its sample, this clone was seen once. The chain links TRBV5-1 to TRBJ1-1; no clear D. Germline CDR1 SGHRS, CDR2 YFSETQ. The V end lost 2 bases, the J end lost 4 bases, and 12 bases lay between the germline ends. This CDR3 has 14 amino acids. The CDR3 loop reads CASSFESELTEAFF. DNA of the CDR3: TGCGCCAGCAGCTTTGAATCGGAGCTCACTGAAGCTTTCTTT.

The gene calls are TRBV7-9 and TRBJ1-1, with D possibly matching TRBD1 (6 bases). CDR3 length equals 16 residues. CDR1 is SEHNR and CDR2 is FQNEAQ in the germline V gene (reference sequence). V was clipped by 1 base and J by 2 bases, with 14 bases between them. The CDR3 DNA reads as TGTGCCAGCAGCTTAGGGCGGCAGGGGTCAAACACTGAAGCTTTCTTT. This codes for CASSLGRQGSNTEAFF. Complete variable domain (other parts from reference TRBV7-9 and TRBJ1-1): DTGVSQNPRHKITKRGQNVTFRCDPISEHNRLYWYRQTLGQGPEFLTYFQNEAQLEKSRLLSDRFSAERPKGSFSTLEIQRTEQGDSAMYLCASSLGRQGSNTEAFFGQGTRLTVV.

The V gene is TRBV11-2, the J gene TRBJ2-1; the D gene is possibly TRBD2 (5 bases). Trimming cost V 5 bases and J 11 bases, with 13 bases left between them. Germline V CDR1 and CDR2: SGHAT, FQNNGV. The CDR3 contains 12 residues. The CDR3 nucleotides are TGTGCCAGCAGCCTCCACGGGGAGAAGCAGTTCTTC. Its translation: CASSLHGEKQFF.

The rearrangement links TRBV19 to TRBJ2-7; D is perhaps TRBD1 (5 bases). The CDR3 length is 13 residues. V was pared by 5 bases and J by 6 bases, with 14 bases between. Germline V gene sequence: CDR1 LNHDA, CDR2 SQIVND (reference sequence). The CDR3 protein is CASSWAGLGEQYF. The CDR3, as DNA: TGTGCCAGTAGTTGGGCAGGGTTGGGCGAGCAGTACTTC.

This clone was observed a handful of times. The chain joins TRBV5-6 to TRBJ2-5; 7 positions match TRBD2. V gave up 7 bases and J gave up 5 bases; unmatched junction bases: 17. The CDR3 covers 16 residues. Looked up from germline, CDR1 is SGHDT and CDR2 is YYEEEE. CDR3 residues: CASHLVGREGIETQYF. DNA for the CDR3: TGTGCCAGCCATCTCGTGGGGAGGGAGGGGATTGAGACCCAGTACTTC.

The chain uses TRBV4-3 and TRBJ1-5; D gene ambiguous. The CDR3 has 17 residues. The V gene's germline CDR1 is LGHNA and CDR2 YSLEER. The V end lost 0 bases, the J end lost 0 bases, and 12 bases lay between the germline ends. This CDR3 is CASSQDRVRSSNQPQHF. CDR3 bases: TGCGCCAGCAGCCAAGATCGGGTACGTTCTAGCAATCAGCCCCAGCATTTT.

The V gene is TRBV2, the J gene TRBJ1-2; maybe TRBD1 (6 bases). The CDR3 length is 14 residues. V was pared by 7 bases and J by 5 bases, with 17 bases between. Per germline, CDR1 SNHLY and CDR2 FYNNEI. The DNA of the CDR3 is TGTGCCAGCACTATGGACAGATTTAAATATGGCTACACCTTC. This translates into CASTMDRFKYGYTF.

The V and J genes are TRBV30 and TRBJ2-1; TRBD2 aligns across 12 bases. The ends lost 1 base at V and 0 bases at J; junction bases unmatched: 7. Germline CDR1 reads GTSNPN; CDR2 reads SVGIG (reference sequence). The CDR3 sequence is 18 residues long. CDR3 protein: CAWSGLAGGPGSYNEQFF. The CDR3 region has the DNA TGTGCCTGGAGTGGCCTAGCGGGGGGGCCGGGCTCCTACAATGAGCAGTTCTTC.

This CDR3 reads CASSQVSGGYNEQFF. In DNA, the CDR3 is TGCGCCAGCAGCCAAGTTAGCGGGGGGTACAATGAGCAGTTCTTC. The chain joins TRBV4-3 to TRBJ2-1, with 10 nucleotides matching TRBD2. CDR3 length: 15 residues. Germline V gene sequence: CDR1 LGHNA, CDR2 YSLEER. J was trimmed by 4 bases and V by 1 base; bases with no gene match: 1.

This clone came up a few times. CDR3 residues: CSVALAGGNEQFF. CDR3 in DNA: TGCAGCGTTGCACTAGCGGGAGGCAATGAGCAGTTCTTC. The chain couples TRBV29-1 to TRBJ2-1; 12 bases match TRBD2. The CDR3 contains 13 residues. CDR1 is SQVTM, CDR2 ANQGSEA, per germline. Germline trimming cut 4 bases from V and 6 bases from J; bases unmatched to any gene: 1.

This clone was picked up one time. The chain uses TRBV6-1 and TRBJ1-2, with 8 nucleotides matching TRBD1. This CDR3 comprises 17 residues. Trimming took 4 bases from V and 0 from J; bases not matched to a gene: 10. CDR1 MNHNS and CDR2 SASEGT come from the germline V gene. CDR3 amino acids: CASSVDRGSATNYGYTF. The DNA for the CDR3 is TGTGCCAGCAGTGTCGACAGGGGCTCCGCTACTAACTATGGCTACACCTTC.

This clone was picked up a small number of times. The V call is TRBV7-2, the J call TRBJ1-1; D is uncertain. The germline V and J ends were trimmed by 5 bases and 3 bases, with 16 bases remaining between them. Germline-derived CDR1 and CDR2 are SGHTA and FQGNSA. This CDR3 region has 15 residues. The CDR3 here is CASSNGGVSDTEAFF. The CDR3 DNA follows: TGTGCCAGCAGCAACGGCGGGGTGTCGGACACTGAAGCTTTCTTT.

CDR3 residues: CAISPSGRAGTDTQYF. DNA of the CDR3: TGTGCCATCTCGCCTAGCGGGAGGGCCGGAACAGATACGCAGTATTTT. The V call is TRBV10-3, the J call TRBJ2-3, with TRBD2 identical over 12 bases. The germline CDR1 and CDR2 sequences are ENHRY and SYGVKD. CDR3 size: 16 residues. V shed 8 bases, J shed 3 bases, and the junction held 9 bases outside the gene matches.

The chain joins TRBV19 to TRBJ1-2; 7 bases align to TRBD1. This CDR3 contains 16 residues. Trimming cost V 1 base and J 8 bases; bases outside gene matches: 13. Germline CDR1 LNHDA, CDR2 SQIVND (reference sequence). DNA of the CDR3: TGTGCCAGTAGTATAGGTACAGGGGCGGGTCGAGGCGGCTACACCTTC. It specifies CASSIGTGAGRGGYTF.

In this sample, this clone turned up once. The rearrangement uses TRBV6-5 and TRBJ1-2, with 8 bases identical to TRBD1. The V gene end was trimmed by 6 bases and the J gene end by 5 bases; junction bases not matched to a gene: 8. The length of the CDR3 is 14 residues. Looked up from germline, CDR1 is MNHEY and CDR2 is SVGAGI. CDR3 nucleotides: TGTGCCAGCAGGGAGACAGGGGCTGGATATGGCTACACCTTC. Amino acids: CASRETGAGYGYTF.

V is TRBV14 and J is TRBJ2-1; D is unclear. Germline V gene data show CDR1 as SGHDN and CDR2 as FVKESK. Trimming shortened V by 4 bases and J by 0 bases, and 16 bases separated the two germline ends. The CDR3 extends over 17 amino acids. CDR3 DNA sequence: TGTGCCAGCAGCCCCAGTTTTGTGTACAGCTCCTACAATGAGCAGTTCTTC. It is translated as CASSPSFVYSSYNEQFF.

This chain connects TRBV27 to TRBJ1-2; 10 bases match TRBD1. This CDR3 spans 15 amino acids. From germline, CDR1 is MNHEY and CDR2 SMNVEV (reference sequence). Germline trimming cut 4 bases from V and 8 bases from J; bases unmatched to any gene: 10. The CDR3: CASSYLGQGTVGYTF. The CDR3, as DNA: TGTGCCAGCAGTTACTTGGGACAGGGGACCGTCGGCTACACCTTC.

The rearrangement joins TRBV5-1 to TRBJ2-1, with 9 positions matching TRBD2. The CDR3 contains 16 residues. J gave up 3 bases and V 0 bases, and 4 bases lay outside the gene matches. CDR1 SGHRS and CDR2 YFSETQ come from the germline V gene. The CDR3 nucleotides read TGCGCCAGCAGCTTGGTTCCTAGCGGGGACTACAATGAGCAGTTCTTC. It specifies CASSLVPSGDYNEQFF.

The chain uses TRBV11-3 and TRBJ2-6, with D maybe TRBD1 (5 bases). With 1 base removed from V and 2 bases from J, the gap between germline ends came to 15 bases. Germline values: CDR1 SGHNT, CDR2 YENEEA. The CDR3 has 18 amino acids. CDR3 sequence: CASSLVLRTPPGANVLTF. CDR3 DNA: TGTGCCAGCAGCTTAGTGTTGCGGACACCCCCTGGGGCCAACGTCCTGACTTTC.

This CDR3 is CASLGGGSAYGYTF. The CDR3 nucleotides read TGTGCCAGTCTTGGCGGGGGCTCGGCCTATGGCTACACCTTC. The chain links TRBV19 to TRBJ1-2; D is perhaps TRBD1 (6 bases). The V gene's germline CDR1 is LNHDA and CDR2 SQIVND (reference sequence). Trimming took 8 bases from V and 4 from J, leaving 17 bases between them. CDR3 length: 14 amino acids.

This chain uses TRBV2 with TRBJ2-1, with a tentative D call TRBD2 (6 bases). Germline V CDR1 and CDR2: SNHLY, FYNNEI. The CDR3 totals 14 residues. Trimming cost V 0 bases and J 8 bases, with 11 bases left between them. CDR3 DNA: TGTGCCAGCAGTGAAGCTGGAGGGTTCGATGAGCAGTTCTTC. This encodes CASSEAGGFDEQFF.

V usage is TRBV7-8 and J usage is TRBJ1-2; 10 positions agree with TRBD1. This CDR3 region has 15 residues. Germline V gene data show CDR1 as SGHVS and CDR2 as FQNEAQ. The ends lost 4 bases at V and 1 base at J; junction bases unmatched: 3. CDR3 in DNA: TGTGCCAGCAGCTCCAGGACAGGGGGTAACTATGGCTACACCTTC. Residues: CASSSRTGGNYGYTF.

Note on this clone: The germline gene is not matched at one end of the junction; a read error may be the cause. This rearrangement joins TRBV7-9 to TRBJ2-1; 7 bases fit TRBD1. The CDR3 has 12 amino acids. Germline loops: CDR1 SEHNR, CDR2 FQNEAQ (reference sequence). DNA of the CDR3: TGTGCCAGCAGCCTAGCAGCAGGGGGGCAGTTCTTC. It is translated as CASSLAAGGQFF.

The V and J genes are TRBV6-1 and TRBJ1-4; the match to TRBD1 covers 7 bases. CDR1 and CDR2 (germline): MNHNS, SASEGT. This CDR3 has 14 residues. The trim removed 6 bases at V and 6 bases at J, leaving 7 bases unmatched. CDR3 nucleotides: TGTGCCAGCAGGCTCCGGGACAGAGATGAAAAACTGTTTTTT. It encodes CASRLRDRDEKLFF.